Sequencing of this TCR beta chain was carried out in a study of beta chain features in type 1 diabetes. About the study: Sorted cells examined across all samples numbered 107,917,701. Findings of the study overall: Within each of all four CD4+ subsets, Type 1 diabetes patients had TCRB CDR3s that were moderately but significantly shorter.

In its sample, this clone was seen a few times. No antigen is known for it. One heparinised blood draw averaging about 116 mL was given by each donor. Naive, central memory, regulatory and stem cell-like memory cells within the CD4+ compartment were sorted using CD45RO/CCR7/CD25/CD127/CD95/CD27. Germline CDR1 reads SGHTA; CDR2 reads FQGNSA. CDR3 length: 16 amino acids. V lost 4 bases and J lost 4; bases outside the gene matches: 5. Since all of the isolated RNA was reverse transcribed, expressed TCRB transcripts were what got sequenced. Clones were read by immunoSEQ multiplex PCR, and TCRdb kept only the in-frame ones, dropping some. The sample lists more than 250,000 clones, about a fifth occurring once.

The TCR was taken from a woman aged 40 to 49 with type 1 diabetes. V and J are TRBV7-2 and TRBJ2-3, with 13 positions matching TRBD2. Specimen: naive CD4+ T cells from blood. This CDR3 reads CASSSWTSGSADTQYF. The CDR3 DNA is TGTGCCAGCAGCTCCTGGACTAGCGGGAGCGCAGATACGCAGTATTTT.